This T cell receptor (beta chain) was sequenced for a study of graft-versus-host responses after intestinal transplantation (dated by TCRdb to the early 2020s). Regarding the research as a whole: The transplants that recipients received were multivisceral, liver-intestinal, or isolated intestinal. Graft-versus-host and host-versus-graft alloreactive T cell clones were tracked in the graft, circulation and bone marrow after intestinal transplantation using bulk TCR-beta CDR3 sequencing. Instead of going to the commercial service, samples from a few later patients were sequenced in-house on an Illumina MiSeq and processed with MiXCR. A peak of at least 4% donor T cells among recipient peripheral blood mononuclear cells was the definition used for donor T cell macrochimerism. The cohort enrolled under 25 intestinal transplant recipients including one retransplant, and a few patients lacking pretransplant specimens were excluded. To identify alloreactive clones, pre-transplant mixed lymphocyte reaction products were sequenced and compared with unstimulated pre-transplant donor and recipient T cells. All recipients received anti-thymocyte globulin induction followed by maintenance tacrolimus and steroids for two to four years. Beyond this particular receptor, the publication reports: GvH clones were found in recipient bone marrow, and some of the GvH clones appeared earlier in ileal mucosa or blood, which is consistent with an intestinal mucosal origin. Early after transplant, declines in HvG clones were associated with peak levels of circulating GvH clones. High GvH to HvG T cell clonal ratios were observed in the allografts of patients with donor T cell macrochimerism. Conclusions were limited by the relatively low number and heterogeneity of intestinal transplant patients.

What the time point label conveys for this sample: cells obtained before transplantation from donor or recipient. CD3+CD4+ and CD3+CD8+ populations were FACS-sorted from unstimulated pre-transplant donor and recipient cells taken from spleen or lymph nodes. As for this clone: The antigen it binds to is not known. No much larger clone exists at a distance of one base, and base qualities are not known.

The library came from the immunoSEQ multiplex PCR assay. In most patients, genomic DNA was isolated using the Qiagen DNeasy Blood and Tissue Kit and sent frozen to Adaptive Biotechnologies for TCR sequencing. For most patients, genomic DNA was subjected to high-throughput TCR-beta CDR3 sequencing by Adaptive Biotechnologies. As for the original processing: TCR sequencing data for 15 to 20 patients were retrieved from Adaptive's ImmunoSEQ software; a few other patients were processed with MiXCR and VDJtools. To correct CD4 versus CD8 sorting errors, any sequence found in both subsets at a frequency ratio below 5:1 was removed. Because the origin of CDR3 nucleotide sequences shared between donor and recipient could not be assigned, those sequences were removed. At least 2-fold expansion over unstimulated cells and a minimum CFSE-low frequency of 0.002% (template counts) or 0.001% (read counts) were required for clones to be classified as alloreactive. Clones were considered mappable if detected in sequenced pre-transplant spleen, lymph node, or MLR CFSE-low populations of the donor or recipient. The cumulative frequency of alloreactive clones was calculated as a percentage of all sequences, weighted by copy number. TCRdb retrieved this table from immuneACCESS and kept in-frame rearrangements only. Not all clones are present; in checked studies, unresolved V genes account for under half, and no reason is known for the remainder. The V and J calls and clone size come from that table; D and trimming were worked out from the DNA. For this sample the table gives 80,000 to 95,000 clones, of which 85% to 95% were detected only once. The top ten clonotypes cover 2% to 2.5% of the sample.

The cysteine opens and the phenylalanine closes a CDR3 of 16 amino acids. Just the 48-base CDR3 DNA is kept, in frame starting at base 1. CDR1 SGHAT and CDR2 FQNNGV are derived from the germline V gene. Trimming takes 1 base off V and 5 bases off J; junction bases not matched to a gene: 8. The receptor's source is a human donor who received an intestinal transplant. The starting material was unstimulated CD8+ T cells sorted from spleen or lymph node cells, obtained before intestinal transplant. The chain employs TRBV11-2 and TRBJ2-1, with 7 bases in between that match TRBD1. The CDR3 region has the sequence CASSLGLDRVDNEQFF. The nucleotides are TGTGCCAGCAGCTTAGGTTTAGACAGGGTGGACAATGAGCAGTTCTTC.